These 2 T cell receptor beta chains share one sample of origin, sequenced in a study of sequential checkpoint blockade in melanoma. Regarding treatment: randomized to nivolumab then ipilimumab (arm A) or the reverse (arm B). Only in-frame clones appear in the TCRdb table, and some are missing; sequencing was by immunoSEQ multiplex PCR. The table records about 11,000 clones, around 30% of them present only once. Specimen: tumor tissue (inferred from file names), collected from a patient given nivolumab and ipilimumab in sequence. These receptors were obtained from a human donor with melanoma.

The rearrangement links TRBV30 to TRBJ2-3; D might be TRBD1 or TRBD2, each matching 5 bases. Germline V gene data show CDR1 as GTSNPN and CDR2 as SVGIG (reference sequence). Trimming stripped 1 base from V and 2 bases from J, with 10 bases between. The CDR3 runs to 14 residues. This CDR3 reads CAWSGWGYTDTQYF. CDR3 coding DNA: TGTGCCTGGAGTGGGTGGGGGTACACAGATACGCAGTATTTT.

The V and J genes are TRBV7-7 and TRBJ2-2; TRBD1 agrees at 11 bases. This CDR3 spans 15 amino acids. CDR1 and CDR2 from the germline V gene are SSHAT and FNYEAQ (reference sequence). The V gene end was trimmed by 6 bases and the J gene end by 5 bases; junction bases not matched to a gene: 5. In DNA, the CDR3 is TGTGCCAGCAGTTCGGGACAGGGGGGGACCGGGGAGCTGTTTTTT. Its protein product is CASSSGQGGTGELFF.